This T cell receptor beta chain was sequenced in a study of cytomegalovirus exposure and HLA in healthy donors. V shed 2 bases and J 3 bases; nucleotides not matched to a gene: 13. CDR3 size: 19 residues. Per the germline V gene, CDR1 is SGHNT and CDR2 is YENEEA. This clone came up once. The antigen remains undetermined. Study-wide results and caveats: Solely CMV serostatus was available to characterize immune exposure.

PCR was performed using 60 Vbeta and 13 Jbeta primers. Profiling relied on immunoSEQ multiplex PCR, and the TCRdb table lists in-frame clones only, not all of them. Here the sample spans around 64,000 clones, roughly 88% being singletons. The J gene is TRBJ2-1, the V gene TRBV11-3; 10 bases map to TRBD2. The source material was PBMCs. This receptor was identified in a woman aged 25 to 39 in good health and CMV-seronegative. In DNA form, the CDR3 reads TGTGCCAGCAGCTTATTAGGAGCGCTAGCGGGAGTAGACTACAATGAGCAGTTCTTC. Protein sequence: CASSLLGALAGVDYNEQFF.